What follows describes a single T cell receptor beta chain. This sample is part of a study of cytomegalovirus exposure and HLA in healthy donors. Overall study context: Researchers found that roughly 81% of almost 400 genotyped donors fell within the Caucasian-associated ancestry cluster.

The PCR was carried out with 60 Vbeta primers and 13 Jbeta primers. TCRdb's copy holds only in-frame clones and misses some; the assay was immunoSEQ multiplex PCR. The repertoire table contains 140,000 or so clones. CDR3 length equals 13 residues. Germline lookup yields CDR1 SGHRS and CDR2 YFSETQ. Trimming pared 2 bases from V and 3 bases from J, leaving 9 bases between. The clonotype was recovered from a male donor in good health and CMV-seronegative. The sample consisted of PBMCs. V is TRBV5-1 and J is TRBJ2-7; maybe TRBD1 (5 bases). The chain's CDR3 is CASSFKGNYEQYF. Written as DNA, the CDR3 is TGCGCCAGCAGCTTTAAGGGGAACTACGAGCAGTACTTC.